One sample yielded the 16 T cell receptor beta chains listed below, sequenced in a study of cytomegalovirus exposure and HLA in healthy donors. The study ran its PCR with 60 Vbeta and 13 Jbeta primers. Profiled with immunoSEQ multiplex PCR; TCRdb holds only in-frame clones, not every one. Among some 270,000 clones listed, around 80% were seen once. Sequenced input: PBMCs. Receptor source: a girl aged 2-10 years in good health and CMV-seronegative.

The V and J genes are TRBV6-5 and TRBJ2-7; 8 bases align to TRBD1. This CDR3 has 16 residues. J gave up 3 bases and V 4 bases, and 11 bases lay outside the gene matches. CDR1 is MNHEY and CDR2 is SVGAGI in the germline V gene. In DNA, the CDR3 is TGTGCCAGCAGTTCGATCACTCGGGACAGGTTCTACGAGCAGTACTTC. Protein sequence: CASSSITRDRFYEQYF.

V and J are TRBV5-1 and TRBJ2-1; 10 bases agree with TRBD1. There are 14 residues in the CDR3. The V and J ends lost 5 bases and 13 bases, in that order; junction bases with no gene match: 12. CDR1 and CDR2 (germline): SGHRS, YFSETQ. The CDR3 coding sequence is TGCGCCAGCAGTGCGACAGGGGGCCCCCGGGCACAGTTCTTC. It is translated as CASSATGGPRAQFF.

This chain joins TRBV30 and TRBJ1-4, with no clear D. This CDR3 contains 16 residues. V was trimmed by 0 bases and J by 2 bases, leaving 13 bases between them. Germline V gene lookup returns CDR1 GTSNPN and CDR2 SVGIG (reference sequence). The CDR3 sequence: CAWSVPGRGTNEKLFF. The CDR3 bases are TGTGCCTGGAGTGTACCAGGTCGCGGGACTAATGAAAAACTGTTTTTT.

In its sample, this clone was seen a few times. This chain connects TRBV28 to TRBJ1-2; possible D gene TRBD1, 5 bases. The CDR3 runs to 12 residues. V lost 6 bases and J 8 bases, leaving 13 bases between the germline ends. CDR1 is MDHEN and CDR2 is SYDVKM in the germline V gene. Here the CDR3 reads CASRIQGGGYTF. The CDR3 DNA follows: TGTGCCAGCAGGATTCAGGGAGGAGGCTACACCTTC.

This clone was counted between two and nine times. The chain carries TRBV7-9 and TRBJ2-5; 8 bases fit TRBD2. Per the germline V gene, CDR1 is SEHNR and CDR2 is FQNEAQ (reference sequence). The CDR3 length is 16 residues. The V segment lost 3 bases and the J segment 2 bases; nucleotides outside the gene matches: 8. CDR3 in amino acids: CASSFFPTSVQETQYF. The CDR3 DNA reads as TGTGCCAGCAGCTTCTTCCCGACTAGCGTACAAGAGACCCAGTACTTC.

V gene TRBV10-3 combines with J gene TRBJ1-3; D is uncertain. The germline V gene encodes CDR1 ENHRY and CDR2 SYGVKD. Trimming removed 3 bases from V and 0 bases from J, with 6 bases in between. This CDR3 comprises 14 residues. The CDR3 loop is CAISDGRSGNTIYF. The DNA for the CDR3 is TGTGCCATCAGTGATGGGCGCTCTGGAAACACCATATATTTT.

The chain uses TRBV6-5 and TRBJ1-2, with D perhaps matching TRBD1 (5 bases). V lost 6 bases, J lost 2 bases, and 13 bases lay in between. From germline, CDR1 is MNHEY and CDR2 SVGAGI. This CDR3 comprises 14 residues. The CDR3 spells CASRRSRGNYGYTF. The CDR3 coding sequence is TGTGCCAGCAGAAGGTCTCGGGGGAACTATGGCTACACCTTC.

The V gene is TRBV25-1, the J gene TRBJ1-1, with TRBD1 identical over 7 bases. Germline V lookup: CDR1 MGHDK, CDR2 SYGVNS. V lost 4 bases to trimming and J lost 5 bases; unmatched junction nucleotides: 4. This CDR3 comprises 13 residues. DNA for the CDR3: TGTGCCAGCAGTGTGACAGGGAGGACTGAAGCTTTCTTT. Encoded protein: CASSVTGRTEAFF.

The J gene is TRBJ2-7, the V gene TRBV30; D gene unclear. The CDR3 sequence is 14 residues long. Trimming took 0 bases from V and 0 from J, leaving 9 bases between them. The germline V gene has CDR1 GTSNPN and CDR2 SVGIG (reference sequence). CDR3 DNA sequence: TGTGCCTGGAGTGTCGGGTGGAGCTCCTACGAGCAGTACTTC. Its protein is CAWSVGWSSYEQYF.

This clone was seen more than once but under ten times. The chain recombines TRBV6-5 with TRBJ2-1; D is unresolved. Germline values: CDR1 MNHEY, CDR2 SVGAGI. V shed 0 bases and J shed 5 bases, with 14 bases lying between them. The CDR3 is 16 residues long. The CDR3 nucleotides are TGTGCCAGCAGTTACTCGGCTCTGCAGGAAAACAATGAGCAGTTCTTC. The encoded protein is CASSYSALQENNEQFF.

In its sample, this clone was seen a few times. This chain uses TRBV5-6 with TRBJ2-2; perhaps TRBD2 as D (7 bases). CDR3 length: 15 residues. Germline-derived CDR1 and CDR2 are SGHDT and YYEEEE. V was clipped by 3 bases and J by 7 bases, with 16 bases between them. The DNA of the CDR3 is TGTGCCAGCAGCTCAACAGGGAGGGGGGTCGGGGAGCTGTTTTTT. Its translation: CASSSTGRGVGELFF.

The chain couples TRBV7-9 to TRBJ1-2, with unresolved D. Trimming removed 3 bases at V and 4 bases at J, with 12 bases between. CDR1 is SEHNR and CDR2 is FQNEAQ in the germline V gene (reference sequence). This CDR3 has 14 amino acids. For the CDR3, the DNA is TGTGCCAGCAGCTTTTTCGACTTTACCTATGGCTACACCTTC. Amino acids: CASSFFDFTYGYTF.

The rearrangement joins TRBV10-1 to TRBJ2-7, with D perhaps matching TRBD2 (7 bases). The CDR3 consists of 15 residues. Germline V gene sequence: CDR1 WNHNN, CDR2 SYGVQD (reference sequence). Trimming shortened V by 4 bases and J by 2 bases, and 15 bases separated the two germline ends. Written as DNA, the CDR3 is TGCGCCAGCAGTGCAGGGGCGGGAGTCCCCTACGAGCAGTACTTC. Protein sequence: CASSAGAGVPYEQYF.

This clone was seen only a few times. The rearrangement links TRBV7-9 to TRBJ1-1; D remains ambiguous. CDR1 is SEHNR, CDR2 FQNEAQ, per germline (reference sequence). V lost 6 bases and J lost 1, with 6 bases in between. The length of the CDR3 is 12 residues. The CDR3 nucleotides read TGTGCCAGCAGGCCAGGGAACACTGAAGCTTTCTTT. This translates into CASRPGNTEAFF.

This clone has a single count. This same CDR3 is encoded by further DNA sequences in the sample. The chain links TRBV13 to TRBJ2-7, with 7 bases aligning to TRBD2. CDR3 length: 15 amino acids. V was pared by 9 bases and J by 6 bases, with 17 bases of the junction left unmatched. Germline-derived CDR1 and CDR2 are PRHDT and FYEKMQ (reference sequence). CDR3 sequence reads: CASSRLADMSGEQYF. In DNA, the CDR3 is TGTGCCAGTAGCCGACTAGCCGACATGTCAGGCGAGCAGTACTTC. Drawing the rest from reference TRBV13 and TRBJ2-7, the complete variable domain is AAGVIQSPRHLIKEKRETATLKCYPIPRHDTVYWYQQGPGQDPQFLISFYEKMQSDKGSIPDRFSAQQFSDYHSELNMSSLELGDSALYFCASSRLADMSGEQYFGPGTRLTVT.

The rearrangement links TRBV7-7 to TRBJ2-7; possible D gene TRBD2, 5 bases. The CDR3 runs to 14 residues. CDR1 and CDR2 from the germline V gene are SSHAT and FNYEAQ (reference sequence). V was pared by 5 bases and J by 0 bases, with 11 bases between. CDR3 sequence (DNA): TGTGCCAGCAGCAAGGACTGGAACTCCTACGAGCAGTACTTC. Its translation is CASSKDWNSYEQYF.